One sample yielded the 10 T cell receptor beta chains listed below, sequenced in a study of molecular identifiers for immune sequencing clone quantification. Each CDR3 protein gets one entry after TCRdb re-called the PCR reads with MiXCR. The sample has over 600,000 distinct CDR3 sequences, just under 20% seen once. Material for sequencing was naive CD8+ T cells from blood, with Jurkat cell RNA spiked in. Stated subset: FACS-sorted CD8+CD4-CCR7+CD45RA+ naive T cells. Receptors originate from a human donor in good health. Some libraries in this study had Jurkat cell RNA spiked in.

Many counts were recorded for this clonotype. The CDR3 here is CASSPQGSLNTEAFF. In DNA form, the CDR3 reads TGTGCCAGCAGCCCTCAGGGGTCCCTGAACACTGAAGCTTTCTTT. This sequence joins TRBV5-4 and TRBJ1-1; the D gene is possibly TRBD1 (6 bases). The CDR3 has 15 residues. V lost 4 bases to trimming and J lost 0 bases, with 13 bases between them. Looked up from germline, CDR1 is SGHNT and CDR2 is YYREEE (reference sequence).

This clonotype was observed at least ten times. V is TRBV20-1 and J is TRBJ2-7; D is possibly TRBD2 (5 bases). Per the germline V gene, CDR1 is DFQATT and CDR2 is SNEGSKA (reference sequence). The CDR3 runs 16 residues. Trimming took off 2 bases at V and 6 bases at J, with 23 bases between the two ends. The CDR3 protein is CSARTSLGLRVGEQYF. Written as DNA, the CDR3 is TGCAGTGCTAGAACATCCCTCGGGCTGCGGGTTGGCGAGCAGTACTTC.

The table lists this clonotype with many counts. This chain connects TRBV7-9 to TRBJ2-1; TRBD2 is a possible D gene (5 bases). Trimming took 5 bases from V and 5 from J, leaving 10 bases between them. CDR1 and CDR2 from the germline V gene are SEHNR and FQNEAQ (reference sequence). The CDR3 extends over 13 amino acids. In DNA, the CDR3 is TGTGCCAGCAGCCCCCCCGGGAACAATGAGCAGTTCTTC. Protein sequence: CASSPPGNNEQFF.

To note about this clonotype: At one of its ends the junction is not consistent with the germline gene, which may arise from a read error. The CDR3 DNA sequence: TGTGCCAGCAGCTACGGACGGAACACCGGGGGGCTGTTTTTT. Protein: CASSYGRNTGGLFF. This sequence joins TRBV6-5 and TRBJ2-2; D is possibly TRBD2 (6 bases). CDR3 length equals 14 residues. The V gene's germline CDR1 is MNHEY and CDR2 SVGAGI.

This clonotype was seen once. A much more abundant neighbour one base away suggests this may be a read error. This chain links TRBV2 with TRBJ1-5; D is possibly TRBD1 (6 bases). The CDR3 has 16 residues. Looked up from germline, CDR1 is SNHLY and CDR2 is FYNNEI. CDR3 bases: TGTGCCGGCAGTGATGTCGGGGGCTCAAGCAATCAGCCCCAGCATTTT. This encodes CAGSDVGGSSNQPQHF.

This clonotype has ten or more counts. This sequence joins TRBV7-2 and TRBJ2-3; D is perhaps TRBD1 or TRBD2 (6 bases each). Trimming removed 2 bases at V and 0 bases at J, with 30 bases between. The CDR3 loop spans 22 amino acids. Germline V gene data show CDR1 as SGHTA and CDR2 as FQGNSA. In DNA form, the CDR3 reads TGTGCCAGCAGCTTAAGTAGGGGGAAGGGCGGGACTGCCTTTTATAGCACAGATACGCAGTATTTT. Its protein product is CASSLSRGKGGTAFYSTDTQYF. Filled out from reference TRBV7-2 and TRBJ2-3, the complete variable domain reads GAGVSQSPSNKVTEKGKDVELRCDPISGHTALYWYRQSLGQGLEFLIYFQGNSAPDKSGLPSDRFSAERTGGSVSTLTIQRTQQEDSAVYLCASSLSRGKGGTAFYSTDTQYFGPGTRLTVL.

This clonotype was counted at least ten times. This chain joins TRBV4-1 and TRBJ1-3; D unclear. V shed 1 base and J shed 2 bases, with 12 bases lying between them. The CDR3 runs 16 residues. Germline CDR1 is MGHRA and CDR2 is YSYEKL. The chain's CDR3 is CASSQVYSGTGNTIYF. The DNA for the CDR3 is TGCGCCAGCAGCCAAGTGTATTCTGGGACTGGAAACACCATATATTTT.

This clonotype has ten or more counts. CDR3 protein: CASSNRRDTQYF. In DNA form, the CDR3 reads TGTGCCAGCAGTAACAGGCGAGATACGCAGTATTTT. The rearrangement uses TRBV12-3 or TRBV12-4 and TRBJ2-3, with D possibly being TRBD1 (5 bases). V lost 5 bases, J lost 5 bases, and 8 bases lay in between. This CDR3 has 12 amino acids.

About this clonotype: Given a much more abundant clone one base away, this may be a read error. This likely comes from a read error, as the CDR3 has no conserved phenylalanine or tryptophan at its end. The genes are TRBV2 and TRBJ2-7, with D hard to call. Germline loops: CDR1 SNHLY, CDR2 FYNNEI. The ends were cut back, 3 bases at V and 5 bases at J, with 8 bases in the middle. This CDR3 is built from 12 residues. Written as DNA, the CDR3 is TGTGCCAGCAGTGACGAGAGAAACGAGCAGTACCTC. As protein: CASSDERNEQYL.

This clonotype was seen more than once but under ten times. The V gene is TRBV6-1, the J gene TRBJ1-1, with D perhaps TRBD1 (6 bases). The V and J ends lost 1 base and 3 bases respectively, with 18 bases between them. From germline, CDR1 is MNHNS and CDR2 SASEGT. The CDR3 totals 17 residues. The CDR3 coding sequence is TGTGCCAGCAGTGAAGAGGTAGGGGGGATCTTCGACACTGAAGCTTTCTTT. This codes for CASSEEVGGIFDTEAFF.